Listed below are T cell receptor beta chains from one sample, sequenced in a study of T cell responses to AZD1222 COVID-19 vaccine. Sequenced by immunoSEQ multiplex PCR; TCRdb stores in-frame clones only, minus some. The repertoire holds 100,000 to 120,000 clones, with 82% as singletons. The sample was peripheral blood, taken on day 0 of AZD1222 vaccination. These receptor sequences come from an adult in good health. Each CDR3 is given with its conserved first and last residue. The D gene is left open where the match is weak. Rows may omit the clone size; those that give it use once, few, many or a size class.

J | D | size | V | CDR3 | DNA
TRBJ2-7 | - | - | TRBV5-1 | CASSLEGRTYEQYF | TGCGCCAGCAGCTTGGAGGGCCGTACCTACGAGCAGTACTTC
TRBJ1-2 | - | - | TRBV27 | CASSLQVNYGYTF | TGTGCCAGCAGTTTACAGGTTAACTATGGCTACACCTTC
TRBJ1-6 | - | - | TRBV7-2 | CASSLGPGGNSPLHF | TGTGCCAGCAGCTTAGGTCCGGGGGGAAATTCACCCCTCCACTTT
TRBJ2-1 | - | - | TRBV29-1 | CSVAADSYNEQFF | TGCAGCGTTGCCGCTGATTCCTACAATGAGCAGTTCTTC
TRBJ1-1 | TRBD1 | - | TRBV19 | CASSTTSLRDRQNTEAFF | TGTGCCAGTAGTACGACGAGCCTCCGGGACAGACAGAACACTGAAGCTTTCTTT
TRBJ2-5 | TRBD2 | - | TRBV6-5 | CASSRGGEETQYF | TGTGCCAGCAGTCGGGGGGGCGAAGAGACCCAGTACTTC
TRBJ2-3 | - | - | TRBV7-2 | CASSFRASSQYF | TGTGCCAGCAGCTTCCGGGCGTCATCGCAGTATTTT
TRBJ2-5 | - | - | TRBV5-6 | CASSLAGRAQETQYF | TGTGCCAGCAGCTTGGCCGGACGGGCACAAGAGACCCAGTACTTC
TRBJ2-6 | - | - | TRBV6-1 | CASSGNQGAGANVLTF | TGTGCCAGCAGTGGAAATCAGGGCGCTGGGGCCAACGTCCTGACTTTC
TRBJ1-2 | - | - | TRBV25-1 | CASSEGANYGYTF | TGTGCCAGCAGTGAGGGGGCTAACTATGGCTACACCTTC
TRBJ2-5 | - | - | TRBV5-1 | CASSLSAGMVRETQYF | TGCGCCAGCAGCTTGAGCGCGGGGATGGTACGAGAGACCCAGTACTTC
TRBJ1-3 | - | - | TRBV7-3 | CASSRHPGAGSGNTIYF | TGTGCCAGCAGCCGCCACCCTGGGGCAGGTTCTGGAAACACCATATATTTT
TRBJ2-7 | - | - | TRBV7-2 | CASSLGFRGIPTYEQYF | TGTGCCAGCAGCTTAGGGTTTAGGGGGATCCCGACCTACGAGCAGTACTTC
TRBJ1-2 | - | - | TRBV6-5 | CASSARDSGGYGYTF | TGTGCCAGCAGCGCTCGGGACTCTGGAGGCTATGGCTACACCTTC
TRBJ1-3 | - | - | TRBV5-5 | CASSLPEGNTIYF | TGTGCCAGCAGCTTGCCGGAGGGAAACACCATATATTTT
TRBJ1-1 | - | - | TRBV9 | CASSVGLDEAFF | TGTGCCAGCAGCGTAGGGTTGGATGAAGCTTTCTTT
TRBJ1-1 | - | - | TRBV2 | CASSEGGLNTEAFF | TGTGCCAGCAGTGAAGGGGGGCTGAACACTGAAGCTTTCTTT
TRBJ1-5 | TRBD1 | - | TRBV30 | CAWSIQGAGIGNQPQHF | TGTGCCTGGAGCATACAGGGGGCAGGAATTGGCAATCAGCCCCAGCATTTT
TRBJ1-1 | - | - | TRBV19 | CATRDGNTEAFF | TGTGCCACCCGGGACGGAAACACTGAAGCTTTCTTT
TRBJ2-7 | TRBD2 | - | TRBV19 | CASRRGASGGNEQYF | TGTGCCAGTAGGAGGGGGGCTAGCGGGGGGAACGAGCAGTACTTC
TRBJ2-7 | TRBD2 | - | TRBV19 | CASSIRGGGGEQYF | TGTGCCAGTAGTATTAGAGGTGGCGGGGGCGAGCAGTACTTC
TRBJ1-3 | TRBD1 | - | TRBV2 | CASNLQGARGNTIYF | TGTGCCAGCAACCTACAGGGGGCGAGGGGAAACACCATATATTTT
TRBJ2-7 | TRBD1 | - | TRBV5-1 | CASSRAGQGMREQYF | TGCGCCAGCAGCCGTGCGGGACAGGGAATGAGGGAGCAGTACTTC
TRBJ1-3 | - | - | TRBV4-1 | CASSRIPGVGNTIYF | TGCGCCAGCAGCCGCATTCCAGGCGTTGGAAACACCATATATTTT
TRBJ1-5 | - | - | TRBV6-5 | CASIQAYSNQPQHF | TGTGCCAGCATACAGGCCTATAGCAATCAGCCCCAGCATTTT
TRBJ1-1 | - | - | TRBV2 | CASSEWAENTEAFF | TGTGCCAGCAGTGAATGGGCCGAGAACACTGAAGCTTTCTTT
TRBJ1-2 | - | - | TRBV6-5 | CASKGSGVRYGYTF | TGTGCCAGTAAGGGCTCAGGGGTTCGGTATGGCTACACCTTC
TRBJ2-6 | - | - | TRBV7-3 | CASSLYQAGANVLTF | TGTGCCAGCAGCTTATACCAGGCTGGGGCCAACGTCCTGACTTTC
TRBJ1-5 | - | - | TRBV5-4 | CASSLGGAGGAQPQHF | TGTGCCAGCAGCTTGGGAGGGGCGGGGGGCGCGCAGCCCCAGCATTTT
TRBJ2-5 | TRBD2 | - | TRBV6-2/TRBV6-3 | CASSTGLAGFETQYF | TGTGCCAGCAGTACCGGACTAGCGGGGTTTGAGACCCAGTACTTC
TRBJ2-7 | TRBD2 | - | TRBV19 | CASSRGEKYEQYF | TGTGCCAGTAGTCGGGGGGAGAAGTACGAGCAGTACTTC
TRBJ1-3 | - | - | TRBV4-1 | CASSQDRATISGNTIYF | TGCGCCAGCAGCCAAGACAGGGCCACCATCTCTGGAAACACCATATATTTT
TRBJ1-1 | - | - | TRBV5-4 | CASSAPASGGMDTEAFF | TGTGCCAGCAGCGCCCCGGCCTCAGGCGGTATGGACACTGAAGCTTTCTTT
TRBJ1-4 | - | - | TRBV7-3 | CASSSSRVAEKLFF | TGTGCCAGCAGCTCCTCTCGGGTTGCTGAAAAACTGTTTTTT
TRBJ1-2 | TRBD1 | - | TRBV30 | CADRGQTYGYTF | TGTGCTGACCGGGGACAGACCTATGGCTACACCTTC
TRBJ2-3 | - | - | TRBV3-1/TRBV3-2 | CASSSFVNPSTDTQYF | TGTGCCAGCAGCAGCTTCGTGAACCCTAGCACAGATACGCAGTATTTT
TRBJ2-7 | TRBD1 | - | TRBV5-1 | CASSSGTGGNEQYF | TGCGCCAGCAGCTCCGGGACAGGGGGCAACGAGCAGTACTTC
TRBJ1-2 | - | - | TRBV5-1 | CASSFGTMGYGYTF | TGCGCCAGCAGCTTCGGGACGATGGGGTATGGCTACACCTTC
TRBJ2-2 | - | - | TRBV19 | CASSPQRGAGELFF | TGTGCCAGTAGTCCCCAAAGAGGTGCCGGGGAGCTGTTTTTT
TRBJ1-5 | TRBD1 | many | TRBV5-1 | CASSVGQGDQPQHF | TGCGCCAGCAGCGTAGGACAGGGCGATCAGCCCCAGCATTTT
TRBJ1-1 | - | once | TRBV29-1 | CSVRRVGSEAFF | TGCAGCGTCCGCAGGGTTGGGTCTGAAGCTTTCTTT
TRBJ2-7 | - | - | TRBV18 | CASSPPRSF | TGTGCCAGCTCACCACCACGGTCATTC
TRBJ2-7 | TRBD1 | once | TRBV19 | CASNPGTGRPGQYF | TGTGCCAGTAATCCCGGGACAGGACGCCCAGGCCAGTACTTC
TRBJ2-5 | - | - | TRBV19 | CASSIQGRQETQYF | TGTGCCAGTAGTATCCAGGGAAGGCAAGAGACCCAGTACTTC
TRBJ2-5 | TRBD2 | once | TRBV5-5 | CASRPSGGGETQYF | TGTGCCAGCAGACCTAGCGGGGGAGGAGAGACCCAGTACTTC
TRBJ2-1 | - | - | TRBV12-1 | CASSFALGGTYNEQFF | TGTGCCAGCAGCTTTGCCCTGGGGGGAACCTACAATGAGCAGTTCTTC
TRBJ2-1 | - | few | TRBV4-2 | CASSQRSGASSYNEQFF | TGTGCCAGCAGCCAACGTTCGGGGGCGAGCTCCTACAATGAGCAGTTCTTC
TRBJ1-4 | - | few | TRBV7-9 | CASSSGGGTTNEKLFF | TGTGCCAGCAGCTCCGGGGGAGGAACAACTAATGAAAAACTGTTTTTT
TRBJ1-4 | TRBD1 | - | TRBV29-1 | CSHGTGDGKLFF | TGCAGCCACGGGACAGGGGATGGAAAACTGTTTTTT
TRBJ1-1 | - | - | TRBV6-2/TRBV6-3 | CASSHYGTEAFF | TGTGCCAGCAGTCACTATGGGACTGAAGCTTTCTTT
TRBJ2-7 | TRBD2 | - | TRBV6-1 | CASSEAGGFVYEQYF | TGTGCCAGCAGTGAAGCCGGGGGGTTTGTCTACGAGCAGTACTTC
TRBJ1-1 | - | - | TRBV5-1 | CASKVQEGDTEAFF | TGCGCCAGCAAGGTCCAGGAAGGGGACACTGAAGCTTTCTTT